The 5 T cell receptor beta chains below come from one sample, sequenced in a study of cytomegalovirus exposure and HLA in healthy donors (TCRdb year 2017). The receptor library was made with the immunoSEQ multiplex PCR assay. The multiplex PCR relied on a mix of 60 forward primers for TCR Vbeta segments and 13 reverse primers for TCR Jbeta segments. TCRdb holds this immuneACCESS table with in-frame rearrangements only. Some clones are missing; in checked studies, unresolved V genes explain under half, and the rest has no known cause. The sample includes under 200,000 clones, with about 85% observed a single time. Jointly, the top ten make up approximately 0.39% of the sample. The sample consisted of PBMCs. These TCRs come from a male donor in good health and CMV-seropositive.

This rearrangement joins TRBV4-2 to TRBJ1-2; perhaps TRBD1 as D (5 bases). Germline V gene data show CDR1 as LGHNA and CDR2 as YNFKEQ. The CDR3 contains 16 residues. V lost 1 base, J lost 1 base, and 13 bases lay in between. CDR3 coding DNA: TGTGCCAGCAGCCAAGGCCTACAGGAACATAACTATGGCTACACCTTC. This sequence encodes CASSQGLQEHNYGYTF.

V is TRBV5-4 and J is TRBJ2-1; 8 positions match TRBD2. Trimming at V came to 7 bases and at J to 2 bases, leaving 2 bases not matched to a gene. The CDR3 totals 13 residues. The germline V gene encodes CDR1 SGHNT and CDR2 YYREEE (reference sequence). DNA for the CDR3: TGTGCCAGCGAAGCGGGGGCCTACAATGAGCAGTTCTTC. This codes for CASEAGAYNEQFF.

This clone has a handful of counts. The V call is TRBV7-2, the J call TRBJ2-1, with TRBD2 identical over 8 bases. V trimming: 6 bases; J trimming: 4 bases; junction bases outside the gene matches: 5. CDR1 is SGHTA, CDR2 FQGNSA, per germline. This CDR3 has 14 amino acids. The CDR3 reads CASSLAGAYNEQFF. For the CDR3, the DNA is TGTGCCAGCAGTCTAGCGGGCGCTTACAATGAGCAGTTCTTC.

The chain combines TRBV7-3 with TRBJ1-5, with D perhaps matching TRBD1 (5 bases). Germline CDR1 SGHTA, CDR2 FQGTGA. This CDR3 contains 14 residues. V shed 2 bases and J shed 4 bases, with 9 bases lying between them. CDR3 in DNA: TGTGCCAGCAGCTTATCTGGGGGGAATCAGCCCCAGCATTTT. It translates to CASSLSGGNQPQHF.

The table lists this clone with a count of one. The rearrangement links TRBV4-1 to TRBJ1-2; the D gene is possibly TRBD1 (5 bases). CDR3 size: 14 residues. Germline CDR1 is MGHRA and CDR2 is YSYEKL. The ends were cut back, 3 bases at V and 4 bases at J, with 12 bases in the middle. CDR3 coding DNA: TGCGCCAGCAGCCACCCGGGGGTCTCCTATGGCTACACCTTC. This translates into CASSHPGVSYGYTF.